The next 4 T cell receptor beta chains were all read from a single sample in a study of blood T cell repertoires in COVID-19. Profiled with immunoSEQ multiplex PCR; TCRdb holds only in-frame clones, not every one. The sample lists about 260,000 clones; about nine tenths were seen once. The material sequenced was peripheral blood. The receptor set was obtained from a woman between 35 and 50 years old who had recovered from COVID-19.

CDR3 amino acids: CAISGDPNREAFF. The DNA for the CDR3 is TGTGCCATCAGTGGTGACCCGAACAGGGAAGCTTTCTTT. J is TRBJ1-1 and V is TRBV10-3; a weak D match, TRBD1 (5 bases). Germline V gene sequence: CDR1 ENHRY, CDR2 SYGVKD. The length of the CDR3 is 13 residues. V was cut by 4 bases and J by 8 bases, with 14 bases left in between.

The gene calls are TRBV7-9 and TRBJ1-2; no reliable D call. Germline loops: CDR1 SEHNR, CDR2 FQNEAQ (reference sequence). This CDR3 is 13 amino acids long. The V and J ends lost 8 bases and 6 bases respectively, with 16 bases between them. This CDR3 is CASSPPRYDGYTF. CDR3 sequence (DNA): TGTGCCAGCTCCCCCCCCCGGTACGATGGCTACACCTTC.

This clone occurred once. The gene calls are TRBV2 and TRBJ2-5, with TRBD2 matching 7 bases. The CDR3 has 14 residues. V lost 3 bases and J lost 5; bases outside the gene matches: 6. The germline V gene encodes CDR1 SNHLY and CDR2 FYNNEI. The CDR3 DNA reads TGTGCCAGCAGTGAGAGAGCGGGGAGGGAGACCCAGTACTTC. Its translation: CASSERAGRETQYF.

The chain has TRBV2 and TRBJ2-5; D is unclear. CDR1 is SNHLY and CDR2 is FYNNEI in the germline V gene. V was shortened by 7 bases and J by 5 bases, with 11 bases between the two germline ends. This CDR3 region has 12 residues. Written as DNA, the CDR3 is TGTGCCAGCACTCGTCAGGTTGAGACCCAGTACTTC. Translation: CASTRQVETQYF.